A selection of T cell receptor beta chains follows, all from one sample in a study of T cells expressing NK-cell markers. TCRdb reprocessed the 5' RACE reads, with one entry per CDR3 protein and no DNA. This sample carries 160,000 or so distinct CDR3 sequences, with roughly 18% going to the ten biggest clones. Sequencing was done on a sample of blood T cells: a sorted CD56 or NKG2C T cell subset, CD4+ or CD8+ T cells, or bulk PBMC T cells (not recorded which). These receptors originate from a woman between 18 and 75 years old in good health. CDR3s include the opening cysteine and the closing phenylalanine or tryptophan.

>TRBV20-1|TRBJ2-5
CSARDEDREETQYF
>TRBV20-1|TRBJ2-7
CSAAPDIVYEQYF
>TRBV20-1|TRBJ2-1
CSARDSGGAHEQFF
>TRBV5-1|TRBJ1-2
CASSLQGAHGEDGYTF
>TRBV9|TRBJ2-7
CASSPSLRSSYEQYF
>TRBV9|TRBJ2-1
CASSVDSGENEQFF
>TRBV5-1|TRBJ1-3
CASSPRDTRSGNTIYF
>TRBV29-1|TRBJ2-1
CSVEGLARGNYNEQFF
>TRBV6-5|TRBJ1-3
CASSFDSGNTIYF
>TRBV12-3/TRBV12-4|TRBJ2-1
CASSPRGARGVNEQFF
>TRBV5-4|TRBJ2-1
CASEKQGRGSYNEQFF
>TRBV5-1|TRBJ2-2
CASSLALAGVNGELFF
>TRBV7-6|TRBJ1-6
CASSLGLDSPLHF
>TRBV15|TRBJ2-1
CATSGLAGYYNEQFF
>TRBV20-1|TRBJ1-5
CSVVSVINQPQHF
>TRBV12-3/TRBV12-4|TRBJ2-7
CASRGQGTYEQYF
>TRBV5-1|TRBJ2-5
CASSLAGTGGTQKTQYF
>TRBV15|TRBJ2-7
CATSREVTGASEQYF
>TRBV20-1|TRBJ2-5
CSATGGLAGDQETQYF
>TRBV4-1|TRBJ2-2
CASSHPRRSGSTTGELFF
>TRBV9|TRBJ2-7
CASSGGLAGVDGHEQYF
>TRBV6-1|TRBJ2-4
CASRGTALAKNIQYF
>TRBV7-8|TRBJ1-1
CASSILGGVGTEAFF
>TRBV12-3/TRBV12-4|TRBJ1-1
CASSLGINTEAFF
>TRBV7-2|TRBJ2-1
CASSLGRAEGLYEQFF
>TRBV28|TRBJ1-2
CASTNPPITNYGYTF
>TRBV27|TRBJ2-1
CASTPTLGLRERLDEQFF
>TRBV7-2|TRBJ2-3
CASSRIAPSTDTQYF
>TRBV12-3/TRBV12-4|TRBJ2-5
CASSFTGIQTQYF
>TRBV6-6|TRBJ1-4
CASSWQGGEKLFF